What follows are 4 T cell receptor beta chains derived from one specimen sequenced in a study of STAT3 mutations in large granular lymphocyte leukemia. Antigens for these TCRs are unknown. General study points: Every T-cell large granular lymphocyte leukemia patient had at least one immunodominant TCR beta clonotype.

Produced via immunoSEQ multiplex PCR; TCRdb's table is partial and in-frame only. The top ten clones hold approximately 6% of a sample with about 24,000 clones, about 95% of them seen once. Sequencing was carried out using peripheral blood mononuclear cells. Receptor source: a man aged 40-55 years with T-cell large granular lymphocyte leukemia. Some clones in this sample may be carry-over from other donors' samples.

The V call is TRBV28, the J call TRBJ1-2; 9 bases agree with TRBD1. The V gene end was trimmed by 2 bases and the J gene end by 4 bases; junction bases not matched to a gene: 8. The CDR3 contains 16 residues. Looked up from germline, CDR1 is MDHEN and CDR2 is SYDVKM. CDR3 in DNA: TGTGCCAGCAGTTTACCACAGGGGGCTGGAAGCTATGGCTACACCTTC. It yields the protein CASSLPQGAGSYGYTF.

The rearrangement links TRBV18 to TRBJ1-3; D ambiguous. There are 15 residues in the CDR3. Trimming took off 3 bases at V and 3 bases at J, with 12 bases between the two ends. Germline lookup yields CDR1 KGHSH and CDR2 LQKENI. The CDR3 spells CASSPGSFLGNTIYF. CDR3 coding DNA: TGTGCCAGCTCACCTGGCAGTTTCCTTGGAAACACCATATATTTT.

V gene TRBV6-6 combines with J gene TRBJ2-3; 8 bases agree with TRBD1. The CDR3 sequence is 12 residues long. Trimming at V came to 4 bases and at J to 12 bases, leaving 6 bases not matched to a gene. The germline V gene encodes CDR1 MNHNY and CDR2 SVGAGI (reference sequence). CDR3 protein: CASSSGQGVQYF. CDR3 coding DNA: TGTGCCAGCAGTTCCGGACAGGGTGTTCAGTATTTT.

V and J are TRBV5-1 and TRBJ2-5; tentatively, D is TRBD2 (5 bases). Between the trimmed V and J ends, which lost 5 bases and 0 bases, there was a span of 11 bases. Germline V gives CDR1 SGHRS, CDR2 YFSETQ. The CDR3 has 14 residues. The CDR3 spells CASSGTGYQETQYF. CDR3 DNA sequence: TGCGCCAGCAGTGGAACGGGGTACCAAGAGACCCAGTACTTC.